One sample yielded the 3 T cell receptor beta chains listed below, sequenced in a study of radiation and T cells in renal cell carcinoma. The time point was: blood 2 weeks post-SBRT. Specified treatment: 15 Gy SBRT to primary tumor, nephrectomy 4 weeks later. Repertoires were generated with immunoSEQ multiplex PCR, while TCRdb's copy carries only in-frame clones and drops some. Of 150,000 to 180,000 clones in the sample, approximately 86% were seen once. The sequenced sample was blood, obtained from a patient whose treatment included radiotherapy and nephrectomy. The receptors originated from a woman aged 45-65 years with renal cell carcinoma.

Of note for this clone: The junction shows a germline mismatch at one end, possibly a read error. The genes are TRBV19 and TRBJ1-2, with TRBD1 as a possible D gene (5 bases). CDR3 length equals 14 residues. Germline V gene data show CDR1 as LNHDA and CDR2 as SQIVND (reference sequence). DNA of the CDR3: TGTGCCAGTAGTATAGCAGGGACCTCCTATAGCTACACCTTC. It specifies CASSIAGTSYSYTF.

The chain has TRBV5-6 and TRBJ1-2; D gene uncertain. Germline V CDR1 and CDR2: SGHDT, YYEEEE. The CDR3 consists of 13 residues. V lost 6 bases and J 4 bases, leaving 13 bases between the germline ends. Here the CDR3 DNA reads TGTGCCAGCAACCTACCAAGCGGCTATGGCTACACCTTC. Its protein product is CASNLPSGYGYTF.

The chain combines TRBV2 with TRBJ2-5; D unresolved. The CDR3 extends over 13 amino acids. Germline CDR1 is SNHLY and CDR2 is FYNNEI. Trimming removed 7 bases from V and 5 bases from J, with 14 bases in between. CDR3 protein: CASKTTGLETQYF. The CDR3 region has the DNA TGTGCCAGCAAAACGACGGGTTTGGAGACCCAGTACTTC.